The clone carrying this TCR beta chain turned up a few times. Its antigen is currently unknown. TCRdb passed the RT-PCR reads through MiXCR, listing each CDR3 protein once. The sample records about 570,000 distinct CDR3 sequences, approximately 10% being singletons. Trimming removed 5 bases at V and 5 bases at J, with 15 bases between. Germline V gives CDR1 PRHDT, CDR2 FYEKMQ (reference sequence). This CDR3 has 14 residues. The data were obtained in a study of response to subunit inactivated influenza vaccine. The study's findings and limits: Each seasonal influenza vaccination, the authors suggested, recruits few new T cells.

The same data also went into a second study, on T cells expressing NK-cell markers. This second study says: With UMIs, 5'RACE template switching was used to make TCR beta cDNA. For roughly 6 donors, the dominant NKG2C+ clonotypes made up about 1.0-8% of their CD8+ T cells. Also leading the CD3+CD56-NKG2C+ fraction in a handful of donors were these clonotypes. Uncertainty persisted over the HCMV specificity of expanded NKG2C+ T cell clones.

This sequence joins TRBV13 and TRBJ2-5; perhaps TRBD2 as D (6 bases). The TCR sequence derives from a man aged 50-59 years who received an inactivated influenza vaccine. Source: PBMCs from blood, taken on the day of vaccination. In DNA form, the CDR3 reads TGTGCCAGCAGCGAACTAGCAATCGGGGAGACCCAGTACTTC. Its translation is CASSELAIGETQYF.